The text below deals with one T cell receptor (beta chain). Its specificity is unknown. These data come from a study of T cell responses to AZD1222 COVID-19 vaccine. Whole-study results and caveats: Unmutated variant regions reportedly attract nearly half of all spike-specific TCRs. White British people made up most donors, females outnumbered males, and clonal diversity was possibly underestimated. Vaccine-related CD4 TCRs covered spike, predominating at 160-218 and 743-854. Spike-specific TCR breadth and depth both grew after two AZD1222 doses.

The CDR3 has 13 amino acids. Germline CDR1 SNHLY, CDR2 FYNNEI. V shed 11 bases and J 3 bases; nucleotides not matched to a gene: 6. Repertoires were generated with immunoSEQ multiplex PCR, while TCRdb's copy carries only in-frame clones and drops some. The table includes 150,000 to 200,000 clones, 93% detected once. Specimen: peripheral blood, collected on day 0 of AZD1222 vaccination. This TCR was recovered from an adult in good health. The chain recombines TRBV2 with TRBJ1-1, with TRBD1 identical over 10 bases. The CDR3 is CAGQGVGDTEAFF. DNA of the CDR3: TGTGCCGGACAGGGGGTCGGGGACACTGAAGCTTTCTTT.